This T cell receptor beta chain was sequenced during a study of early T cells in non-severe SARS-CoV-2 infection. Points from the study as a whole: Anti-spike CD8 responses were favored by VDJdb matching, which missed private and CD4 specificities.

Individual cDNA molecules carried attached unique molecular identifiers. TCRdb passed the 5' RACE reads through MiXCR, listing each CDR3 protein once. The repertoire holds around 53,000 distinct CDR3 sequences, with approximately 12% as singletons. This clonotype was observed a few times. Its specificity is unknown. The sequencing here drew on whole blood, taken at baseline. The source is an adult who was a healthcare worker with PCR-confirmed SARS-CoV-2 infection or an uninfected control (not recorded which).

The CDR3 region has the DNA TGTGCCAGCAGTGTGAAGGGGTACACCGGGGAGCTGTTTTTT. Translating gives CASSVKGYTGELFF. The gene calls are TRBV2 and TRBJ2-2; tentative D call: TRBD1 (5 bases). CDR1 is SNHLY, CDR2 FYNNEI, per germline. V was trimmed by 4 bases and J by 3 bases, leaving 9 bases between them. The CDR3 totals 14 residues.